The next 2 T cell receptor beta chains were all read from a single sample in a study of identical twins. TCRdb reanalysed the 5' RACE reads using MiXCR and keeps one entry per CDR3 protein. The top ten clones hold 0.25% to 0.3% of a sample with approximately 1.8 million distinct CDR3 sequences, about 30% of them seen once. Material: cord blood. The receptors come from a newborn girl in good health.

On this clonotype itself: A read error may account for a junction end that differs from germline. The V gene is TRBV5-1, the J gene TRBJ2-3; D is tentatively TRBD1 or TRBD2 (5 bases each). CDR3 length equals 16 residues. Germline CDR1 SGHRS, CDR2 YFSETQ. The CDR3, as DNA: TGCGCCGGCAGCTTGGTGTTTTGGGGGATCACAGATACGCAGTATTTT. Translated: CAGSLVFWGITDTQYF.

This chain joins TRBV5-1 and TRBJ1-6; 7 bases align to TRBD1. The CDR3 is made up of 16 amino acids. Germline V gene lookup returns CDR1 SGHRS and CDR2 YFSETQ. Germline trimming cut 0 bases from V and 5 bases from J; bases unmatched to any gene: 5. The DNA for the CDR3 is TGCGCCAGCAGCTTGGGCGCCAGGGGGAATAATTCACCCCTCCACTTT. Its protein is CASSLGARGNNSPLHF.